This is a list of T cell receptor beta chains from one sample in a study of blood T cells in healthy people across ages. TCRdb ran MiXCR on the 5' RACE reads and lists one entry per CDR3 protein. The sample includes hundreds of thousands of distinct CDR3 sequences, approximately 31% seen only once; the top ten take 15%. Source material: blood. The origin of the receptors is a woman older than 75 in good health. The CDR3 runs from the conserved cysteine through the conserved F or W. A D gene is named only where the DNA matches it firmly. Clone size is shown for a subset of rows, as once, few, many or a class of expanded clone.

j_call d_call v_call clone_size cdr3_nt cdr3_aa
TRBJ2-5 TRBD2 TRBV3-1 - TGTGCCAGCAGCCAAGCAAAGGCTAGCGGGGGCCGGGAGACCCAGTACTTC CASSQAKASGGRETQYF
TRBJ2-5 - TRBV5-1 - TGCGCCAGCAGCCCCTCAGTGGGGACTGCCCAAGAGACCCAGTACTTC CASSPSVGTAQETQYF
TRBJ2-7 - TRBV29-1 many TGCAGCGCGGGGGATAGGGGGCTCTCCTACGAGCAGTACTTC CSAGDRGLSYEQYF
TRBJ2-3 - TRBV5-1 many TGCGCCAGCAGTCCCACCGGGCATAGCACAGATACGCAGTATTTT CASSPTGHSTDTQYF
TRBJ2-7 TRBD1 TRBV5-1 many TGCGCCAGCAGCCTCGGGACAGGGGACCACGAGCAGTACTTC CASSLGTGDHEQYF
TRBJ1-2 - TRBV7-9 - TGTGCCAGCAGCTCCGGAGATGAACCTTTCTATGACTACACCTTC CASSSGDEPFYDYTF
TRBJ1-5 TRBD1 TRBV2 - TGTGCCAGCAGTGTCGCCCCGGGACAGGGGGCTAGCAATCAGCCCCAGCATTTT CASSVAPGQGASNQPQHF
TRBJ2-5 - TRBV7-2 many TGTGCCAGCAGCTTAGCTCGCATAACGGAGACCCAGTACTTC CASSLARITETQYF
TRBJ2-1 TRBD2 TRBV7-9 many TGTGCCAGCAGCCTAGGGACTAGCGGGGTGAGCTCCTACAATGAGCAGTTCTTC CASSLGTSGVSSYNEQFF
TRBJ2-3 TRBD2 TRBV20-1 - TGCAGTGCTAGCCCTAGCGGGGGGAGCACAGACACGCAGTGTTTT CSASPSGGSTDTQCF
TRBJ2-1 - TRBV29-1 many TGCAGCGTGGACGCAGACGTAAATGAGCAGTTCTTC CSVDADVNEQFF
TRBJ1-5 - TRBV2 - TGTGCCAGCAGTGGTCAACTGGCGGGGAATCAGCCCCAGCATTTT CASSGQLAGNQPQHF
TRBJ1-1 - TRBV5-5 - TGTGCCAGCAGCTTCCCAGGCGTGAACACTGAAGCTTTCTTT CASSFPGVNTEAFF
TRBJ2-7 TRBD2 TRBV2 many TGTGCCAGCAGACTTGGGACTAGCGCAACCTACGAGCAGTACTTC CASRLGTSATYEQYF
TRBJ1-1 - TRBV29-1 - TGCAGCGTTGAAGGCGGCTGGGGCACTGAAGCTTTCTTT CSVEGGWGTEAFF
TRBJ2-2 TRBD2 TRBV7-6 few TGTGCCAGCAGCTTAGCGCTAGCGGCCAGCACCGGGGAGCTGTTTTTT CASSLALAASTGELFF
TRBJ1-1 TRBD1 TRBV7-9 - TGTGCCAGCAGCCCAAGCCGGGACAGGGTCACTGAAGCTTTCTTT CASSPSRDRVTEAFF
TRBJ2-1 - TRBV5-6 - TGTGCCAGCAGCTCCTTGGACCTGGAAGGGAATGAGCAGTTCTTC CASSSLDLEGNEQFF
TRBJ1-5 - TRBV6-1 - TGTGCCAGCAGGCAACAGGGTAGAAGCAATCAGCCCCAGCATTTT CASRQQGRSNQPQHF
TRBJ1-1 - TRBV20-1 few TGCAGTGCTAGAGACGCAGGGGATGAAGCTTTCTTT CSARDAGDEAFF
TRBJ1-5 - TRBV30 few TGTGCCTGGAGTGTTGGGGGGCCTAGCAATCAGCCCCAGCATTTT CAWSVGGPSNQPQHF
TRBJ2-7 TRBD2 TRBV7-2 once TGTGCCAGCAGCTTAAGTCCTAGCGGGGGGACCTACGAGCAGTACTTC CASSLSPSGGTYEQYF
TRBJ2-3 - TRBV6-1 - TGTGCCAGCAGTCTTGACAACTGGCAGCGGTACAGGGATACGCAGTATTTT CASSLDNWQRYRDTQYF
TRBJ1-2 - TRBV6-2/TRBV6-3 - TGTGCCAGCAGTTACTCGTTAATGGGCTATGGCTACACCTTC CASSYSLMGYGYTF
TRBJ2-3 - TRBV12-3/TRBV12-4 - TGTGCCAGCAGTTGGGGGGAGAGAACAGATACGCAGTATTTT CASSWGERTDTQYF
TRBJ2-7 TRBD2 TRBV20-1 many TGCAGTGCTCAGCTCCCCCTAGCGGGAGGCTACGAGCAGTACTTC CSAQLPLAGGYEQYF
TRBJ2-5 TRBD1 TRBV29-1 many TGCAGCGGAGATCCGGGACAGGGGTTTGAGACCCAGTACTTC CSGDPGQGFETQYF
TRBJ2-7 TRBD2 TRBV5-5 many TGTGCCAGCAGCTTGAGGGGGACTAGGGGCGTCGAGCAGTACTTC CASSLRGTRGVEQYF
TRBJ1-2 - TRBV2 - TGTGCCAGCAGTGAGACAGGAATTCTTTCGAGTGGCTACACCTTC CASSETGILSSGYTF
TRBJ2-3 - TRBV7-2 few TGTGCCAGCAGCCCCCTTGTGGGAGTCTCAGATACGCAGTATTTT CASSPLVGVSDTQYF
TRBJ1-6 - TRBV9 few TGTGCCAGCAGCGTAGAGGCAGGGCTTGATTCACCCCTCCACTTT CASSVEAGLDSPLHF
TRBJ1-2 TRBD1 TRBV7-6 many TGTGCCAGCAGCTTATTGACAGGGGCAATAGGGGATGGCTACACCTTC CASSLLTGAIGDGYTF
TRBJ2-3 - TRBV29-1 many TGCAGCGGGGGGGAAAATGGTAATACGCAGTATTTT CSGGENGNTQYF
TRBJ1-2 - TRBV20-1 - TGCAGTGCTAGTCCTGGTGGGGGGCGCACGGATGGCTACACCTTC CSASPGGGRTDGYTF
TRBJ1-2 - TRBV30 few TGTGCCTGGAGAAAGGGGGGCTACACCTTC CAWRKGGYTF
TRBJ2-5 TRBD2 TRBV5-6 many TGTGCCAGCAGCTTCCGACTAGCGGGGGGACTAGAGACCCAGTACTTC CASSFRLAGGLETQYF
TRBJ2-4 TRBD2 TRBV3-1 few TGTGCCAGCAGCGGACTAGCGGGCATTCAGTACTTC CASSGLAGIQYF
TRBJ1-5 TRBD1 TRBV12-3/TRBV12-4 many TGTGCCAGCAGTTTAAGTCAGGGGGGAGATCAGCCCCAGCATTTT CASSLSQGGDQPQHF
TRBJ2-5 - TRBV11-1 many TGTGCCAGCAGCTTAGCGGAATCCCCGCTCTACCAAGAGACCCAGTACTTC CASSLAESPLYQETQYF
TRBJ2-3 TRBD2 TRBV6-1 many TGTGCCAGCAGTGGCCCGAGCGGGGGGGGACCCACAGATACGCAGTATTTT CASSGPSGGGPTDTQYF
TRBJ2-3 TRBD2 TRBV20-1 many TGCAGTGCTACCCTAGCGGGGCCTGGAACTCCTCCAGATACGCAGTATTTT CSATLAGPGTPPDTQYF
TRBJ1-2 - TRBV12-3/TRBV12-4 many TGTGCCAGCAGTCCCCGGGTAAGAGAAAACTATGGCTACACCTTC CASSPRVRENYGYTF
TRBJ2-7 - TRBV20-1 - TGCAGTGGAAGGCGGACGGCGGAGGGCGAGCAGTACTTC CSGRRTAEGEQYF
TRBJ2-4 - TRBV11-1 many TGTGCCAGCAGCTTAGCCAGGGCGGGGAACATTCAGTACTTC CASSLARAGNIQYF
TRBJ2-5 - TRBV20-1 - TGCAGTGCTAGTCGTCAGTCAGAGACCCAGTACTTC CSASRQSETQYF
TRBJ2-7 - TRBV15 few TGTGCCACCAGCAGACCCAAGGGGGGGCAGAGAACCTACAATGAGCAGTACTTC CATSRPKGGQRTYNEQYF
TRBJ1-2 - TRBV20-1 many TGCAGTGCTAGTAAGGGGCTCAGACCGGATGGCTACACCTTC CSASKGLRPDGYTF
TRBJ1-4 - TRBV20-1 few TGCAGTGCCTCTACAGGGCTGGGGGAAAAACTGTTTTTT CSASTGLGEKLFF
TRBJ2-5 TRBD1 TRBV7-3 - TGTGCCAGCAGCCTCCGGACAGGCAAACAAGAGACCCAGTACTTC CASSLRTGKQETQYF
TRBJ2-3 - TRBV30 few TGTGCCTGGAGTGTTGGGGGGGGCCCCACAGATACGCAGTATTTT CAWSVGGGPTDTQYF
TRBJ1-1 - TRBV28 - TGTGCCAGCAGTTTAAACCCCTCTGGGATGAACACTGAAGCTTTCTTT CASSLNPSGMNTEAFF
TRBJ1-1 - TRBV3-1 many TGTGCCAGCAGCCATCGATTTGAAGCTTTCTTT CASSHRFEAFF
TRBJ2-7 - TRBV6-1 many TGTGCCAGCAGTGAAGGGAGGTACGAGCAGTACTTC CASSEGRYEQYF